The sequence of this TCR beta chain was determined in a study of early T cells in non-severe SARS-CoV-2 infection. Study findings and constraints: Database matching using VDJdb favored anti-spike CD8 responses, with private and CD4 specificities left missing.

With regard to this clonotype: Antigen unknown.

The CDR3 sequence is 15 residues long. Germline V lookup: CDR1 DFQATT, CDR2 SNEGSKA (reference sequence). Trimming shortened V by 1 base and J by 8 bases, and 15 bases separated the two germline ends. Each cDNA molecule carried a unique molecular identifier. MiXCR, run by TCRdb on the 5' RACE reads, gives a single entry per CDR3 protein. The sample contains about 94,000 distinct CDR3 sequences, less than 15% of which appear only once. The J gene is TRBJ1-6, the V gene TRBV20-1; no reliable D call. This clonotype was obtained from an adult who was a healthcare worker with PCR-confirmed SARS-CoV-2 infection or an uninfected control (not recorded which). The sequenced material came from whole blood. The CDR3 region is CSARVPGREHSPLHF. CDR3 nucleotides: TGCAGTGCTAGAGTCCCGGGGAGGGAGCATTCACCCCTCCACTTT.